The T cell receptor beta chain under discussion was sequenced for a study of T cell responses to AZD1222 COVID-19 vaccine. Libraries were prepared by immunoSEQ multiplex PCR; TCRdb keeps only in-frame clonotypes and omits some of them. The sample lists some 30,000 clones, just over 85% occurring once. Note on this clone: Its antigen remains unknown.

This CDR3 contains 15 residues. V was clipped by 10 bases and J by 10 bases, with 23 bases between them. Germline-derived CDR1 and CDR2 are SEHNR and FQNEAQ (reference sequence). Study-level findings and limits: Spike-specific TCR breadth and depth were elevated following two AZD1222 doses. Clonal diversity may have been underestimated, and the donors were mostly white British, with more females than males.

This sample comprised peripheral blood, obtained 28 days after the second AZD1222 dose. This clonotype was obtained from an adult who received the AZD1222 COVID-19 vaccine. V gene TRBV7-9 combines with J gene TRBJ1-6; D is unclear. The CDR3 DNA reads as TGTGCCACCCCAACCGGGCCGCAGGCCCAATCACCCCTCCACTTT. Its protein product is CATPTGPQAQSPLHF. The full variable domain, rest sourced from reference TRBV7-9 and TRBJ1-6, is DTGVSQNPRHKITKRGQNVTFRCDPISEHNRLYWYRQTLGQGPEFLTYFQNEAQLEKSRLLSDRFSAERPKGSFSTLEIQRTEQGDSAMYLCATPTGPQAQSPLHFGNGTRLTVT.